This T cell receptor (beta chain) was identified during a study of early T cells in non-severe SARS-CoV-2 infection. Study as a whole: Chains were unpaired, as sequencing was done on bulk RNA from unsorted whole blood.

This clonotype was seen only a few times. Its matching antigen is unknown. Researchers attached unique molecular identifiers to individual cDNA molecules. Each CDR3 protein is one row after TCRdb ran MiXCR on the 5' RACE reads. The table records some 59,000 distinct CDR3 sequences, about 9.4% of them present only once. The CDR3 extends over 18 amino acids. CDR1 and CDR2 (germline): SGHNT, YYREEE (reference sequence). Trimming shortened V by 4 bases and J by 0 bases, and 17 bases separated the two germline ends. The study, taken as a whole, reports: CD4 and private specificities were missed by VDJdb matching, which favored anti-spike CD8 responses.

This TCR was sampled from an adult who was a healthcare worker with PCR-confirmed SARS-CoV-2 infection or an uninfected control (not recorded which). Sequenced material: whole blood. This sequence joins TRBV5-4 and TRBJ1-6, with D maybe TRBD1 (6 bases). Here the CDR3 reads CASSPGGRGSSYNSPLHF. CDR3 in DNA: TGTGCCAGCAGCCCGGGGGGCCGAGGTAGCTCCTATAATTCACCCCTCCACTTT.